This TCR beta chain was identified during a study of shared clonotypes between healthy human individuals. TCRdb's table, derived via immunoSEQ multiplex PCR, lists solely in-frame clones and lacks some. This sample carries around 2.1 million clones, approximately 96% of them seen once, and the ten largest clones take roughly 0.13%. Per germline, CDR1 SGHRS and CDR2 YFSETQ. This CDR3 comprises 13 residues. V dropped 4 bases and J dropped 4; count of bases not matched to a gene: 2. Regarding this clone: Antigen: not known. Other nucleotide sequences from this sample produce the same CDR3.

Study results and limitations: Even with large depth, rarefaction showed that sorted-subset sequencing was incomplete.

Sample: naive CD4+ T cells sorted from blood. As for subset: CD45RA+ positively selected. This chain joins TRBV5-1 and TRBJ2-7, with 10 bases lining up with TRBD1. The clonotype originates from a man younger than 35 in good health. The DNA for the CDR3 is TGCGCCAGCAGCCGGGACAGGGGTTACGAGCAGTACTTC. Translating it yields CASSRDRGYEQYF.